Sequencing of this T cell receptor (beta chain) was carried out in a study of chemoradiotherapy in HPV16-positive cancers. Study details: Candidate HPV-specific T-cell clones and common TCR motifs came from functional assays in a couple of HPV16-positive patients.

Germline V gives CDR1 SGHRS, CDR2 YFSETQ. The V gene lost 6 bases and the J gene lost 8 bases, with 20 bases spanning the gap. This CDR3 region has 14 residues. This table comes from immunoSEQ multiplex PCR, and its TCRdb copy is limited to in-frame clones, with some not included. The data show roughly 40,000 clones, 76% seen once. This chain connects TRBV5-1 to TRBJ1-2; a weak D match, TRBD1 (6 bases). The source material was blood, sampled from a patient who underwent chemoradiotherapy. The receptor was isolated from a human donor with HPV-associated anogenital cancer. CDR3 region: CASTPAGGLPGYTF. The CDR3 DNA reads TGCGCCAGCACCCCCGCCGGGGGGCTTCCCGGCTACACCTTC.